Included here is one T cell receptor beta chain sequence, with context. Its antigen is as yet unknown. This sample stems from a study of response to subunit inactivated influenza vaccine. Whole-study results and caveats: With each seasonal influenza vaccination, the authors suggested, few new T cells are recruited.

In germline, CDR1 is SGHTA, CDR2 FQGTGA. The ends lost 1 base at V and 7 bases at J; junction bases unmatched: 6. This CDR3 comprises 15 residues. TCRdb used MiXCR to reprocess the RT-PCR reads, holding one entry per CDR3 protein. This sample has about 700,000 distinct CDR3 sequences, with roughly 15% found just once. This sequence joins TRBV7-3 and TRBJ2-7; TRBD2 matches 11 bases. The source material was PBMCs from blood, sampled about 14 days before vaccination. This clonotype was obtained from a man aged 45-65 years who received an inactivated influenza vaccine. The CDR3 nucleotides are TGTGCCAGCAGCTTAAAAGGGACTAGCGGCTGGGAGCAGTACTTC. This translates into CASSLKGTSGWEQYF.